The next 13 T cell receptor beta chains were all read from a single sample in a study of OX40 agonist ivuxolimab in advanced cancers. Profiled with immunoSEQ multiplex PCR; TCRdb holds only in-frame clones, not every one. The sample has fewer than 45,000 clones, approximately 80% seen once. Sequenced material: CD4+ or CD8+ T cells sorted from blood, taken in a trial of the OX40 agonist ivuxolimab. These receptors were collected from an adult with an advanced solid tumor such as melanoma, head and neck, liver or kidney cancer.

This rearrangement joins TRBV2 to TRBJ1-2; no reliable D call. This CDR3 has 14 residues. CDR1 SNHLY and CDR2 FYNNEI come from the germline V gene. Trimming shortened V by 7 bases and J by 6 bases, and 18 bases separated the two germline ends. The CDR3: CASIRSGGEHGYTF. In DNA form, the CDR3 reads TGTGCCAGCATAAGGTCTGGCGGAGAGCATGGCTACACCTTC.

This clone was detected only a few times. The gene calls are TRBV15 and TRBJ1-4; 11 positions match TRBD1. The J segment lost 8 bases and the V segment lost 5 bases, leaving 7 bases of the junction unmatched. Germline loops: CDR1 LNHNV, CDR2 YYDKDF (reference sequence). The length of the CDR3 is 15 residues. The CDR3 DNA reads TGTGCCACCAGCGCCACGCGGGACAGGGGGGAAAAACTGTTTTTT. The encoded protein is CATSATRDRGEKLFF.

CDR3 DNA: TGTGCCTGGGCTAGCGGGGGGGCTTTCAATGAGCAGTTCTTC. As protein: CAWASGGAFNEQFF. This chain joins TRBV30 and TRBJ2-1; 12 nucleotides match TRBD2. V was pared by 5 bases and J by 6 bases, with 5 bases of the junction left unmatched. Germline CDR1 GTSNPN, CDR2 SVGIG (reference sequence). The CDR3 is 14 amino acids.

CDR3 protein: CAWRPRRRAGYTF. Written as DNA, the CDR3 is TGTGCCTGGAGACCTCGGAGGCGGGCTGGCTACACCTTC. This chain links TRBV30 with TRBJ1-2, with D uncertain. The V end lost 3 bases, the J end lost 7 bases, and 15 bases lay between the germline ends. Looked up from germline, CDR1 is GTSNPN and CDR2 is SVGIG (reference sequence). This CDR3 spans 13 amino acids.

This clone was observed a handful of times. V usage is TRBV7-9 and J usage is TRBJ2-7, with a possible D match to TRBD2 (5 bases). Germline loops: CDR1 SEHNR, CDR2 FQNEAQ (reference sequence). This CDR3 region has 13 residues. V dropped 2 bases and J dropped 2 bases, with 7 bases sitting between them. CDR3 residues: CASSLNGAYEQYF. DNA for the CDR3: TGTGCCAGCAGCTTAAACGGGGCCTACGAGCAGTACTTC.

The chain employs TRBV7-9 and TRBJ1-6, with TRBD1 matching over 9 bases. CDR1 is SEHNR and CDR2 is FQNEAQ in the germline V gene (reference sequence). V was pared by 5 bases and J by 8 bases, with 7 bases of the junction left unmatched. The CDR3 is 15 amino acids. In DNA, the CDR3 is TGTGCCAGCAGCCGGGGGACAGGGATGGATTCACCCCTCCACTTT. This gives the protein CASSRGTGMDSPLHF.

The rearrangement joins TRBV5-1 to TRBJ1-1; 9 bases are a match to TRBD1. The germline gives CDR1 SGHRS, CDR2 YFSETQ. The CDR3 runs to 15 residues. V lost 1 base, J lost 1 base, and 2 bases stayed unmatched. The CDR3 DNA reads TGCGCCAGCAGCTTGACAGGGGGCCGGAACACTGAAGCTTTCTTT. This codes for CASSLTGGRNTEAFF. The variable domain in full, with the rest retrieved from reference TRBV5-1 and TRBJ1-1, is KAGVTQTPRYLIKTRGQQVTLSCSPISGHRSVSWYQQTPGQGLQFLFEYFSETQRNKGNFPGRFSGRQFSNSRSEMNVSTLELGDSALYLCASSLTGGRNTEAFFGQGTRLTVV.

The chain uses TRBV19 and TRBJ1-3; a possible D gene is TRBD1 (5 bases). The CDR3 is made up of 17 amino acids. V was pared by 5 bases and J by 0 bases, with 17 bases between. Germline V gene lookup returns CDR1 LNHDA and CDR2 SQIVND (reference sequence). CDR3 protein: CASSLILRGASGNTIYF. The CDR3 nucleotides are TGTGCCAGTAGTCTGATCCTTCGAGGGGCCTCTGGAAACACCATATATTTT.

The chain uses TRBV6-5 and TRBJ1-5; D perhaps matches TRBD1 (6 bases). Trimming pared 0 bases from V and 1 base from J, leaving 10 bases between. The CDR3 contains 16 residues. Germline values: CDR1 MNHEY, CDR2 SVGAGI. In DNA form, the CDR3 reads TGTGCCAGCAGTTACTCTGGACAGATCAGCAATCAGCCCCAGCATTTT. Its protein product is CASSYSGQISNQPQHF.

This clone was found once. The chain links TRBV6-6 to TRBJ1-6; D remains unclear. Deletions cut 4 bases from V and 8 bases from J, with 15 bases between. Germline loops: CDR1 MNHNY, CDR2 SVGAGI (reference sequence). This CDR3 is 15 amino acids long. The chain's CDR3 is CASSWMAENYSPLHF. The CDR3 DNA follows: TGTGCCAGCAGTTGGATGGCGGAAAACTATTCACCCCTCCACTTT.

The J gene is TRBJ2-7, the V gene TRBV7-9; possibly TRBD1 for D (6 bases). CDR1 and CDR2 (germline): SEHNR, FQNEAQ (reference sequence). Deletions cut 4 bases from V and 1 base from J, with 8 bases between. The CDR3 length is 13 residues. The CDR3, as DNA: TGTGCCAGCAGCTCGGGGACATCCTACGAGCAGTACTTC. Translating it yields CASSSGTSYEQYF.

This clone was picked up one time. The rearrangement joins TRBV6-5 to TRBJ1-3; D is unresolved. The CDR3 is 14 amino acids. V gave up 4 bases and J gave up 0 bases, with 7 bases separating them. The germline V gene has CDR1 MNHEY and CDR2 SVGAGI. Written as DNA, the CDR3 is TGTGCCAGCAGTTCTACCTACTCTGGAAACACCATATATTTT. As protein: CASSSTYSGNTIYF.

The chain links TRBV5-8 to TRBJ2-1, with TRBD1 matching 11 bases. The CDR3 has 13 residues. Per germline, CDR1 SGHTS and CDR2 YDEGEE. With V trimmed by 5 bases and J by 7 bases, 2 bases remained unmatched. The CDR3 loop is CASRGTGGNEQFF. For the CDR3, the DNA is TGTGCCAGCAGAGGGACAGGGGGGAATGAGCAGTTCTTC.